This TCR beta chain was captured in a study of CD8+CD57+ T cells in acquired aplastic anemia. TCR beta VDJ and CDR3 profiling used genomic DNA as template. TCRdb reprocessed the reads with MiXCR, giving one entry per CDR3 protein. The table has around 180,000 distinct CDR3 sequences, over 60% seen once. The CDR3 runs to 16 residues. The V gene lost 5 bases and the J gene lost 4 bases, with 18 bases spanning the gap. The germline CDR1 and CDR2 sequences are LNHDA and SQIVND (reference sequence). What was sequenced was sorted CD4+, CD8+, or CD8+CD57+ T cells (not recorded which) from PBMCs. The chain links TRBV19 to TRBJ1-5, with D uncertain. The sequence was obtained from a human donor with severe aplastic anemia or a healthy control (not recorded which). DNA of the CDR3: TGTGCCAGTAGTTTACAGTCTCCTGGAGGGAATCAGCCCCAGCATTTT. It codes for CASSLQSPGGNQPQHF.